These 28 T cell receptor beta chains were sequenced from one sample in a study of blood T cell repertoires in COVID-19. Using immunoSEQ multiplex PCR, the repertoire was profiled, and TCRdb retains in-frame clones only, with some absent. The sample gives 200,000 or so clones, roughly 87% of which show up once; 1.5% to 2% is in the top ten. Sequenced sample: peripheral blood. These TCRs come from a man aged 40-50 years with active or convalescent COVID-19.

This clone was seen a handful of times. J is TRBJ1-2 and V is TRBV24-1, with 7 bases lining up with TRBD1. Per the germline V gene, CDR1 is KGHDR and CDR2 is SFDVKD. The J segment lost 8 bases and the V segment lost 9 bases, leaving 11 bases of the junction unmatched. CDR3 length: 13 amino acids. CDR3 nucleotides: TGTGCCACCCATCCGGGCAGGGGGGACGGCTACACCTTC. This gives the protein CATHPGRGDGYTF.

The gene calls are TRBV4-2 and TRBJ2-7, with TRBD2 matching 14 bases. V dropped 2 bases and J dropped 1; count of bases not matched to a gene: 10. Germline loops: CDR1 LGHNA, CDR2 YNFKEQ. The CDR3 loop spans 19 amino acids. CDR3 bases: TGTGCCAGCAGCCAATTCCGGGGACTAGCGGGGGACCCTTCCTACGAGCAGTACTTC. Translating it yields CASSQFRGLAGDPSYEQYF.

The chain carries TRBV2 and TRBJ1-1, with 7 bases lining up with TRBD1. The germline V gene has CDR1 SNHLY and CDR2 FYNNEI. V was clipped by 6 bases and J by 1 base; unmatched bases: 8. This CDR3 contains 15 residues. In DNA, the CDR3 is TGTGCCAGCAGACAGGGGCGCGTAGGGAACACTGAAGCTTTCTTT. Translated: CASRQGRVGNTEAFF.

The CDR3 DNA sequence: TGTGCCACCCGCCAGGACTCCTACGAGCAGTACTTC. This codes for CATRQDSYEQYF. The chain recombines TRBV6-5 with TRBJ2-7; D remains unclear. In germline, CDR1 is MNHEY, CDR2 SVGAGI. The CDR3 runs to 12 residues. Trimming left V 10 bases short and J 0 bases short, with 10 bases between.

This CDR3 is CASSSYAGDGYTF. DNA for the CDR3: TGTGCCAGCAGTTCCTACGCCGGGGATGGCTACACCTTC. The chain joins TRBV28 to TRBJ1-2; D gene ambiguous. CDR1 is MDHEN, CDR2 SYDVKM, per germline. This CDR3 contains 13 residues. Trimming stripped 4 bases from V and 6 bases from J, with 12 bases between.

This chain connects TRBV5-4 to TRBJ1-4; 10 bases fit TRBD1. Germline V gene lookup returns CDR1 SGHNT and CDR2 YYREEE (reference sequence). With 2 bases clipped from V and 8 bases from J, the junction kept 3 bases outside the gene matches. This CDR3 region has 14 residues. This chain's CDR3 is CASSFDRGQEKLFF. In DNA form, the CDR3 reads TGTGCCAGCAGCTTTGACAGGGGGCAAGAAAAACTGTTTTTT.

The V and J genes are TRBV5-1 and TRBJ1-1; D unresolved. The CDR3 sequence is 15 residues long. Trimming stripped 6 bases from V and 2 bases from J, with 17 bases between. Germline loops: CDR1 SGHRS, CDR2 YFSETQ. CDR3 region: CASTVEGALNTEAFF. CDR3 bases: TGCGCCAGCACGGTGGAAGGAGCGCTTAACACTGAAGCTTTCTTT. The full variable domain, its missing parts supplied by reference TRBV5-1 and TRBJ1-1, is KAGVTQTPRYLIKTRGQQVTLSCSPISGHRSVSWYQQTPGQGLQFLFEYFSETQRNKGNFPGRFSGRQFSNSRSEMNVSTLELGDSALYLCASTVEGALNTEAFFGQGTRLTVV.

The chain employs TRBV6-5 and TRBJ1-4; D is uncertain. The CDR3 totals 14 residues. The V and J ends lost 4 bases and 8 bases respectively, with 14 bases between them. Germline V lookup: CDR1 MNHEY, CDR2 SVGAGI. For the CDR3, the DNA is TGTGCCAGCAGTTCCTACTTAGATGAGGAAAAACTGTTTTTT. Protein sequence: CASSSYLDEEKLFF.

The chain employs TRBV2 and TRBJ1-3, with TRBD1 as a possible D gene (6 bases). CDR1 and CDR2 (germline): SNHLY, FYNNEI. This CDR3 contains 14 residues. V lost 3 bases to trimming and J lost 1 base, with 7 bases between them. The CDR3, as DNA: TGTGCCAGCAGTGATCAGGGGTCTGGAAACACCATATATTTT. It translates to CASSDQGSGNTIYF. The full variable domain, completed using reference TRBV2 and TRBJ1-3, is EPEVTQTPSHQVTQMGQEVILRCVPISNHLYFYWYRQILGQKVEFLVSFYNNEISEKSEIFDDQFSVERPDGSNFTLKIRSTKLEDSAMYFCASSDQGSGNTIYFGEGSWLTVV.

As DNA, the CDR3 is TGCAGCGTTGAAAGGTCGGGTGTCTATGGCTACACCTTC. Residues: CSVERSGVYGYTF. The chain has TRBV29-1 and TRBJ1-2; the D is unclear. Germline V gene sequence: CDR1 SQVTM, CDR2 ANQGSEA. The V gene lost 2 bases and the J gene lost 4 bases, with 11 bases spanning the gap. CDR3 length equals 13 residues.

The chain employs TRBV29-1 and TRBJ1-2; D unclear. CDR1 is SQVTM and CDR2 is ANQGSEA in the germline V gene. The CDR3 spans 12 residues. V was clipped by 6 bases and J by 0 bases, with 8 bases between them. Here the CDR3 reads CSVQSANYGYTF. CDR3 DNA: TGCAGCGTCCAGTCAGCTAACTATGGCTACACCTTC.

This clone came up a few times. The chain couples TRBV7-3 to TRBJ2-1; no clear D gene. Deletions cut 2 bases from V and 0 bases from J, with 11 bases between. The CDR3 spans 16 residues. CDR1 SGHTA and CDR2 FQGTGA come from the germline V gene. For the CDR3, the DNA is TGTGCCAGCAGCTTATTAGGCGGAGACTCCTACAATGAGCAGTTCTTC. It encodes CASSLLGGDSYNEQFF.

This clone was observed a handful of times. J is TRBJ2-5 and V is TRBV5-1; 7 nucleotides match TRBD1. V shed 4 bases and J 2 bases; nucleotides not matched to a gene: 8. The V gene's germline CDR1 is SGHRS and CDR2 YFSETQ. The CDR3 covers 15 residues. The CDR3 loop reads CASSGLGQRQETQYF. Here the CDR3 DNA reads TGCGCCAGCAGCGGTCTGGGACAGCGGCAAGAGACCCAGTACTTC.

This rearrangement joins TRBV5-1 to TRBJ1-1, with D perhaps TRBD1 (5 bases). The length of the CDR3 is 15 residues. Germline lookup yields CDR1 SGHRS and CDR2 YFSETQ. The V end was cut by 4 bases, the J end by 5 bases, with 18 bases between. CDR3 region: CASSPSWGAATEAFF. CDR3 sequence (DNA): TGCGCCAGCAGCCCTTCTTGGGGCGCGGCGACTGAAGCTTTCTTT. Full variable domain (outside the CDR3, taken from reference TRBV5-1 and TRBJ1-1): KAGVTQTPRYLIKTRGQQVTLSCSPISGHRSVSWYQQTPGQGLQFLFEYFSETQRNKGNFPGRFSGRQFSNSRSEMNVSTLELGDSALYLCASSPSWGAATEAFFGQGTRLTVV.

This sequence joins TRBV27 and TRBJ2-7, with no clear D. This CDR3 contains 13 residues. Trimming cost V 5 bases and J 3 bases, with 11 bases left between them. Germline assignment: CDR1 MNHEY and CDR2 SMNVEV (reference sequence). This CDR3 is CASSPQVFYEQYF. The CDR3, as DNA: TGTGCCAGCAGTCCGCAGGTTTTCTACGAGCAGTACTTC.

This chain links TRBV9 with TRBJ1-2; D is perhaps TRBD1 (5 bases). The germline V gene encodes CDR1 SGDLS and CDR2 YYNGEE. V was shortened by 0 bases and J by 2 bases, with 8 bases between the two germline ends. CDR3 size: 14 residues. CDR3 amino acids: CASSVVDRNYGYTF. The CDR3 DNA sequence: TGTGCCAGCAGCGTAGTAGACAGAAACTATGGCTACACCTTC.

This chain links TRBV19 with TRBJ2-7; 10 positions match TRBD2. Per germline, CDR1 LNHDA and CDR2 SQIVND (reference sequence). V lost 5 bases and J lost 4; bases outside the gene matches: 5. The CDR3 extends over 14 amino acids. The CDR3 DNA reads TGTGCCAGTAGTCCCGGGACTAGCGTTTACGAGCAGTACTTC. It translates to CASSPGTSVYEQYF.

The chain is built from TRBV10-1 and TRBJ1-1; D may be TRBD1 (5 bases). The CDR3 sequence is 16 residues long. V was shortened by 2 bases and J by 2 bases, with 15 bases between the two germline ends. Germline CDR1 and CDR2: WNHNN and SYGVQD (reference sequence). The CDR3 DNA is TGCGCCAGCAGTGAGCCGCGGCCACAGGAAAACACTGAAGCTTTCTTT. Protein product: CASSEPRPQENTEAFF.

Only one count was recorded for this clone. This chain joins TRBV5-8 and TRBJ1-2; TRBD1 aligns across 12 bases. The length of the CDR3 is 18 residues. The germline CDR1 and CDR2 sequences are SGHTS and YDEGEE. J was trimmed by 3 bases and V by 2 bases; bases with no gene match: 11. The CDR3: CASSFSGTGGGSYYGYTF. The CDR3 nucleotides read TGTGCCAGCAGCTTTTCCGGGACAGGGGGCGGTTCATACTATGGCTACACCTTC.

This clone was found once. CDR3 amino acids: CASNPPGRGDTQYF. DNA for the CDR3: TGTGCCAGCAACCCACCGGGGCGGGGAGATACGCAGTATTTT. The chain combines TRBV6-5 with TRBJ2-3; D is possibly TRBD2 (6 bases). Trimming removed 7 bases at V and 5 bases at J, with 16 bases between. From germline, CDR1 is MNHEY and CDR2 SVGAGI. The CDR3 has 14 residues.

V usage is TRBV30 and J usage is TRBJ2-3; TRBD2 agrees at 13 bases. Germline values: CDR1 GTSNPN, CDR2 SVGIG (reference sequence). After removal of 3 bases from V and 1 base from J, the junction contained 4 bases not matched to a gene. CDR3 length equals 16 residues. In DNA form, the CDR3 reads TGTGCCTGGAGCCTAGGACTAGCGGGAGGCACAGATACGCAGTATTTT. It specifies CAWSLGLAGGTDTQYF.

J is TRBJ2-1 and V is TRBV6-4, with D unresolved. Per the germline V gene, CDR1 is MRHNA and CDR2 is SNTAGT. This CDR3 has 15 residues. Between the trimmed V and J ends, which lost 1 base and 4 bases, there was a span of 11 bases. CDR3 in amino acids: CASSDFPGPYNEQFF. In DNA, the CDR3 is TGTGCCAGCAGTGACTTTCCGGGTCCGTACAATGAGCAGTTCTTC.

The chain couples TRBV18 to TRBJ2-5, with D possibly being TRBD1 (5 bases). Germline V gene data show CDR1 as KGHSH and CDR2 as LQKENI. V was pared by 1 base and J by 0 bases, with 9 bases between. This CDR3 is 15 amino acids long. The DNA of the CDR3 is TGTGCCAGCTCACCACGATGGACACACCAAGAGACCCAGTACTTC. It codes for CASSPRWTHQETQYF.

This clone was detected only a few times. The chain combines TRBV11-3 with TRBJ2-1, with D maybe TRBD2 (5 bases). The CDR3 is made up of 16 amino acids. V lost 0 bases, J lost 8 bases, and 17 bases lay in between. Germline CDR1 reads SGHNT; CDR2 reads YENEEA. CDR3 amino acids: CASSLDGREGHDEQFF. DNA for the CDR3: TGTGCCAGCAGCTTAGATGGCCGGGAAGGCCACGATGAGCAGTTCTTC.

The chain combines TRBV6-6 with TRBJ2-1; 9 bases match TRBD1. Germline CDR1 MNHNY, CDR2 SVGAGI (reference sequence). This CDR3 spans 15 amino acids. V lost 4 bases to trimming and J lost 12 bases; unmatched junction nucleotides: 13. CDR3 protein: CASSSTGTGIKGQFF. Here the CDR3 DNA reads TGTGCCAGCAGTTCAACCGGGACAGGGATTAAGGGGCAGTTCTTC.

The chain joins TRBV11-3 to TRBJ2-2; D is undetermined. V shed 1 base and J shed 5 bases, with 5 bases lying between them. Per germline, CDR1 SGHNT and CDR2 YENEEA. This CDR3 spans 13 amino acids. CDR3 DNA: TGTGCCAGCAGCTTAGGGAGAACCGGGGAGCTGTTTTTT. This translates into CASSLGRTGELFF.

The V and J genes are TRBV28 and TRBJ2-7, with D maybe TRBD1 (6 bases). Per the germline V gene, CDR1 is MDHEN and CDR2 is SYDVKM. The germline V and J ends were trimmed by 6 bases and 3 bases, with 12 bases remaining between them. The CDR3 has 13 residues. CDR3: CASRPGHYYEQYF. CDR3 nucleotide sequence: TGTGCCAGCAGGCCGGGACACTACTACGAGCAGTACTTC.

The rearrangement links TRBV3-1 (or the pseudogene TRBV3-2) to TRBJ2-7; no definite D call. V dropped 1 base and J dropped 4 bases, with 5 bases sitting between them. This CDR3 region has 12 residues. Germline CDR1 reads LGHDT; CDR2 reads YNNKEL (reference sequence). DNA for the CDR3: TGTGCCAGCAGCCAAGGCAGATACGAGCAGTACTTC. It is translated as CASSQGRYEQYF.